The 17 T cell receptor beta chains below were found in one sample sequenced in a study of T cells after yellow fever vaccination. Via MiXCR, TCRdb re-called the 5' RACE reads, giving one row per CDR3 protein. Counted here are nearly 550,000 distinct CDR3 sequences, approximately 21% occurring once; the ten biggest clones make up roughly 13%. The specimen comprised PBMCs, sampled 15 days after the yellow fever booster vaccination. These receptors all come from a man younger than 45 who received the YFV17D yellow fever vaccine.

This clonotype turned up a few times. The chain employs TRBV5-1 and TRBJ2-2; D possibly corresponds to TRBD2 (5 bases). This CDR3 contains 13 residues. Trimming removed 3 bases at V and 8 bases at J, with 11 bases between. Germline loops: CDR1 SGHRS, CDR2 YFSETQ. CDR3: CASSWTPTGELFF. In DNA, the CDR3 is TGCGCCAGCAGCTGGACTCCGACGGGGGAGCTGTTTTTT.

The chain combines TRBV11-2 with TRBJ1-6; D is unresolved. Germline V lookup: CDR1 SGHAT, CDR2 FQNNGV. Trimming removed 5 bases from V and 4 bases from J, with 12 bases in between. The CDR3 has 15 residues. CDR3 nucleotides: TGTGCCAGCAGCGCCTGGACGGAGTATAATTCACCCCTCCACTTT. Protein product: CASSAWTEYNSPLHF.

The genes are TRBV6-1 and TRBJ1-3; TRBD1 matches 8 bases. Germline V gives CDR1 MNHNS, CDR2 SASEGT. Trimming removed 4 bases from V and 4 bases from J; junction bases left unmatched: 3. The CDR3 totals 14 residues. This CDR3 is CASSGQGWGNTIYF. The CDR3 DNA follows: TGTGCCAGCAGTGGACAGGGGTGGGGAAACACCATATATTTT.

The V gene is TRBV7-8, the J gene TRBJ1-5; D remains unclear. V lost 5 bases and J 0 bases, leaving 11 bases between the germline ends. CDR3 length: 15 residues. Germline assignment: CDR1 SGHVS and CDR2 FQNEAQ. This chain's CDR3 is CASSRRENSNQPQHF. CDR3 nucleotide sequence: TGTGCCAGCAGCCGTCGGGAAAATAGCAATCAGCCCCAGCATTTT.

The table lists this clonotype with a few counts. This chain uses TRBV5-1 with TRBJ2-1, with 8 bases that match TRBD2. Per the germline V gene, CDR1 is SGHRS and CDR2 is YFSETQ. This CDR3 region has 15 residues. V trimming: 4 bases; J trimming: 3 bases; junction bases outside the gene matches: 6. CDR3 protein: CASSPTTSGYNEQFF. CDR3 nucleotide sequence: TGCGCCAGCAGCCCAACCACTAGCGGCTACAATGAGCAGTTCTTC.

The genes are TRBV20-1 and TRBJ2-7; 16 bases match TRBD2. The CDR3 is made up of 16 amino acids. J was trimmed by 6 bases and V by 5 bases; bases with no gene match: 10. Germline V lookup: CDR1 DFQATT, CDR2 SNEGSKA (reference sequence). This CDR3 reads CSAPPGTSGRAFEQYF. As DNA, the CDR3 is TGCAGTGCTCCCCCGGGGACTAGCGGGAGGGCATTCGAGCAGTACTTC.

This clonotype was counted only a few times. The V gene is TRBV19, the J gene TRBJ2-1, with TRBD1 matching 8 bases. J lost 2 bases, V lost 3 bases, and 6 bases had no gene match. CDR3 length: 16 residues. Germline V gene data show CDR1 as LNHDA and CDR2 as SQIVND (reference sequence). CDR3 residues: CASSIADRAPYNEQFF. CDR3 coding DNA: TGTGCCAGTAGTATTGCGGACAGGGCCCCCTACAATGAGCAGTTCTTC.

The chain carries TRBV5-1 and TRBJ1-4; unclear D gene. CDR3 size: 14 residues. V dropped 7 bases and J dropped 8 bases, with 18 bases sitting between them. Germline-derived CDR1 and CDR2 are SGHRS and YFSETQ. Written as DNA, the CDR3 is TGCGCCAGCGCCCCCCCCGCGAGTCCCGAAAAACTGTTTTTT. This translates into CASAPPASPEKLFF.

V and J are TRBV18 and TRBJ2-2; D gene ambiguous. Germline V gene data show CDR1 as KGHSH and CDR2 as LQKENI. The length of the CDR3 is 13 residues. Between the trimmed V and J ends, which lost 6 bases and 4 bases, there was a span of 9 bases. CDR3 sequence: CASSDLTTGELFF. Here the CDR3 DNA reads TGTGCCAGCTCGGACCTGACCACCGGGGAGCTGTTTTTT.

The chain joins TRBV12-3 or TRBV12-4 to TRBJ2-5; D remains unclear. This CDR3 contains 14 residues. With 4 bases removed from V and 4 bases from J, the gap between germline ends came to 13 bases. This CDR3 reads CASSSSPHGETQYF. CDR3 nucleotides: TGTGCCAGCAGTTCCTCACCTCACGGAGAGACCCAGTACTTC.

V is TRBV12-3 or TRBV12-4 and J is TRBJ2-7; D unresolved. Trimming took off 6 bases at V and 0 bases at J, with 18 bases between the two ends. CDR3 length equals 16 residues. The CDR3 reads CASSLGSAAISYEQYF. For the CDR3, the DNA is TGTGCCAGCAGCCTGGGGTCAGCAGCCATCTCCTACGAGCAGTACTTC.

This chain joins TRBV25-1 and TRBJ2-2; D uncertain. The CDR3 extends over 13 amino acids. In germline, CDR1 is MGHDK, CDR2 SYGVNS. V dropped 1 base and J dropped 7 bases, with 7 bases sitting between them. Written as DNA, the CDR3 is TGTGCCAGCAGTGAATCTAGGAACGGGGAGCTGTTTTTT. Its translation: CASSESRNGELFF.

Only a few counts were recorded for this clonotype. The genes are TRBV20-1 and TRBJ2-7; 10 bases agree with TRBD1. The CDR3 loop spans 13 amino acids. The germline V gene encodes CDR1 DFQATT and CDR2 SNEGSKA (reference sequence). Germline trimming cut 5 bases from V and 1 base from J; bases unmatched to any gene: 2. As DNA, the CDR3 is TGCAGTGCTTGGGGACAGGGGTCCTACGAGCAGTACTTC. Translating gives CSAWGQGSYEQYF.

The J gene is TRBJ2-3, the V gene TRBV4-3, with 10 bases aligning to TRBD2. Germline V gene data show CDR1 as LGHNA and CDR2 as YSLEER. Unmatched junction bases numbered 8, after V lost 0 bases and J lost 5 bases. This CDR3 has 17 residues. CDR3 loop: CASSQDATSGVGDTQYF. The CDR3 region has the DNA TGCGCCAGCAGCCAAGACGCCACTAGCGGGGTCGGAGATACGCAGTATTTT.

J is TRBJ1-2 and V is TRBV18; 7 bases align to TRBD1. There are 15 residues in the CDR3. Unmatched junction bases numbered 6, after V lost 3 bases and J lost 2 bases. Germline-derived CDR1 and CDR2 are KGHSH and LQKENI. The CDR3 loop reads CASSPQGTANYGYTF. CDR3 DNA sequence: TGTGCCAGCTCACCTCAGGGGACAGCCAACTATGGCTACACCTTC.

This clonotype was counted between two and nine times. The CDR3 reads CASSFGTLATNEKLFF. In DNA form, the CDR3 reads TGTGCCAGCAGCTTCGGGACTCTCGCAACTAATGAAAAACTGTTTTTT. The V and J genes are TRBV7-9 and TRBJ1-4; TRBD1 is a possible D gene (5 bases). Germline CDR1 SEHNR, CDR2 FQNEAQ (reference sequence). V was clipped by 3 bases and J by 0 bases, with 11 bases between them. The CDR3 length is 16 residues.

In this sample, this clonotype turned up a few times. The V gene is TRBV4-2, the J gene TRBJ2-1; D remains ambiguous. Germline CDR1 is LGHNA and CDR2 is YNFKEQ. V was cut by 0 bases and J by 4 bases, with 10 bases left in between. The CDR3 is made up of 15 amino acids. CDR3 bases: TGTGCCAGCAGCCAAGATCCCTCTGGTTACAATGAGCAGTTCTTC. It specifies CASSQDPSGYNEQFF.